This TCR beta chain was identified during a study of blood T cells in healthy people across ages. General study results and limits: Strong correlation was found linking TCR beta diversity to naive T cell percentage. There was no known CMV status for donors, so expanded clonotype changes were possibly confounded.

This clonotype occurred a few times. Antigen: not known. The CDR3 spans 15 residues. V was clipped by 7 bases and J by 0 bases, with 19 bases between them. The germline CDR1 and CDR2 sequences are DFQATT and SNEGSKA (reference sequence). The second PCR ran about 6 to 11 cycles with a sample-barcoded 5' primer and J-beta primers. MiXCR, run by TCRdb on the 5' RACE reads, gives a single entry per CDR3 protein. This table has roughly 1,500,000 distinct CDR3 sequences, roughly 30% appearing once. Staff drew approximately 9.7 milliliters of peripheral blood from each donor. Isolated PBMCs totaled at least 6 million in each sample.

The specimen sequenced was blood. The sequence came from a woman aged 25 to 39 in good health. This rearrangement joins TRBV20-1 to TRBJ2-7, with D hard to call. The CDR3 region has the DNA TGCAGTGTAGGGTCTGTTGACGCAAGCTCCTACGAGCAGTACTTC. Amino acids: CSVGSVDASSYEQYF.